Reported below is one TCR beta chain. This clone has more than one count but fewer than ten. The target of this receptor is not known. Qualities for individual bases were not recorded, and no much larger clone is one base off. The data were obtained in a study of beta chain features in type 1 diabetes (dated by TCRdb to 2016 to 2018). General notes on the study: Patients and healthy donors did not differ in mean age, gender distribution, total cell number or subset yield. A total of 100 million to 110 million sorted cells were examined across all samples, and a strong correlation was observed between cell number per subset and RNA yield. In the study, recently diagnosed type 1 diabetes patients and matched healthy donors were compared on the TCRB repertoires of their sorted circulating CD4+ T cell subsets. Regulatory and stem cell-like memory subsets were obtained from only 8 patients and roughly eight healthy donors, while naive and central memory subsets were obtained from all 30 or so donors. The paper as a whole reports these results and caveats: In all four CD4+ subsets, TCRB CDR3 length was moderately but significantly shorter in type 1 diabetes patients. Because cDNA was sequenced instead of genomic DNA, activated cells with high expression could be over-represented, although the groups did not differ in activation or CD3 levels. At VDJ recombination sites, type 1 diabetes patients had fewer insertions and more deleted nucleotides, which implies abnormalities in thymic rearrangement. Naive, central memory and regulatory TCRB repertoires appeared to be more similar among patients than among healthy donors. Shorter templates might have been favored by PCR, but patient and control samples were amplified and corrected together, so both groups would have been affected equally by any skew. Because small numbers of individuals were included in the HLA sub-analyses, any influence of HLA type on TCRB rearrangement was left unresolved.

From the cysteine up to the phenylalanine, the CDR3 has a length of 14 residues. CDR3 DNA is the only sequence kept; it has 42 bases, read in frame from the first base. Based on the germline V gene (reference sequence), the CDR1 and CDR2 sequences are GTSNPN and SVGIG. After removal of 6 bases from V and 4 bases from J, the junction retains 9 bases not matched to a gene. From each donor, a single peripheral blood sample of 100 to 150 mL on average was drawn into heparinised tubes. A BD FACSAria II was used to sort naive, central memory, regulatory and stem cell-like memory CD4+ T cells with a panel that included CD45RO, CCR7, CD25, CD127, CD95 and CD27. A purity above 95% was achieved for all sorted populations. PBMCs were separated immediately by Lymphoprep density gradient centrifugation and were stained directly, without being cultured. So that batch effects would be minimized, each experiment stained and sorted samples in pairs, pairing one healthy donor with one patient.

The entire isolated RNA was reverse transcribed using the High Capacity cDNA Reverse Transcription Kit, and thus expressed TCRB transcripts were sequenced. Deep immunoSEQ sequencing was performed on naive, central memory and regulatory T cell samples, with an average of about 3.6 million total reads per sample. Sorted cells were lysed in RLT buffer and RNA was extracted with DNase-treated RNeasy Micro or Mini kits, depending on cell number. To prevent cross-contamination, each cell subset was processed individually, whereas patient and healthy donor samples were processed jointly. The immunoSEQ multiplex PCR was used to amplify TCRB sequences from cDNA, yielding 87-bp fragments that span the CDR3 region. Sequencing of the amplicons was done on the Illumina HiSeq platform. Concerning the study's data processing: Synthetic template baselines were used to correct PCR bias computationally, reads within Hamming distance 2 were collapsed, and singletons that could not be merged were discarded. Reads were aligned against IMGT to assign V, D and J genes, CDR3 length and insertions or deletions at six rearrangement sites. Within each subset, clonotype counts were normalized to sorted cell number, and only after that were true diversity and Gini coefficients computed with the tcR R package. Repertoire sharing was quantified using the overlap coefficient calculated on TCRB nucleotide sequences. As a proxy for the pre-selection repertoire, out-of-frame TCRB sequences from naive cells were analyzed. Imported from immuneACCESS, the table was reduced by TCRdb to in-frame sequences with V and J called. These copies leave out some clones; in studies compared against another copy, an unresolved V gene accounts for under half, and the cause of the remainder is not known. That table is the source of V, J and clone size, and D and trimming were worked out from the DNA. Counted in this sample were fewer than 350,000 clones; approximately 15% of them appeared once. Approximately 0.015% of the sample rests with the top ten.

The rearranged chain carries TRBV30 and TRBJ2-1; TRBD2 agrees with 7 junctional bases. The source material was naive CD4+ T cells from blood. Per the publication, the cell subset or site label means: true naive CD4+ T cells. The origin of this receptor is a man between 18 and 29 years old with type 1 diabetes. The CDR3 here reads CACPVWGGYNEQFF. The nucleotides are TGTGCCTGCCCGGTATGGGGAGGGTACAATGAGCAGTTCTTC.